This entry concerns a single T cell receptor (beta chain). Antigen: not known. Germline lookup yields CDR1 SGHNT and CDR2 YYREEE (reference sequence). This CDR3 contains 15 residues. After removal of 0 bases from V and 3 bases from J, the junction contained 4 bases not matched to a gene. This specimen belongs to a study of PD-1 blockade in classical Hodgkin lymphoma. Study-wide results and caveats: No one has yet defined what causes the repertoire differences, which may be disease activity or prior therapy. Reported findings placed baseline TCR diversity lower in newly diagnosed patients (compared with healthy donors).

No patient escaped relapse after autologous stem cell transplantation, and brentuximab vedotin exposure varied. Data came from immunoSEQ multiplex PCR; TCRdb stores just in-frame clones and leaves some out. The sample yields about 97,000 clones, 80% to 85% seen once. The chain is built from TRBV5-4 and TRBJ1-2, with TRBD1 identical over 8 bases. This TCR was recovered from a human donor with classical Hodgkin lymphoma. The sample in question was peripheral blood mononuclear cells (PBMCs), obtained at baseline. The chain's CDR3 is CASSLALDRDYGYTF. The DNA for the CDR3 is TGTGCCAGCAGCTTGGCCCTGGACAGGGACTATGGCTACACCTTC.